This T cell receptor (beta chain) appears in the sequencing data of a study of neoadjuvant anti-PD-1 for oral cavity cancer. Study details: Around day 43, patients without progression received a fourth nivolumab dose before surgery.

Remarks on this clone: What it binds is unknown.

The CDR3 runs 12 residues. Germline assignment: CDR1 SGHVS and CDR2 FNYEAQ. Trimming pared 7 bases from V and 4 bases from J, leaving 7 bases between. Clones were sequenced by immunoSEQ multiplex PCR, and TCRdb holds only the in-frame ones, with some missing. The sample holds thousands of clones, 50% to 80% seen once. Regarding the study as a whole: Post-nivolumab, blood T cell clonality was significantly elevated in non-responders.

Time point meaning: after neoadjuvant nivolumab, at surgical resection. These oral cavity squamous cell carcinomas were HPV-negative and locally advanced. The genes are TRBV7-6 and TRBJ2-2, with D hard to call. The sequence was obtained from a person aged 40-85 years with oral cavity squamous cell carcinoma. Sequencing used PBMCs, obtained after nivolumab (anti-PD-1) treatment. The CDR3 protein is CASTGLTGELFF. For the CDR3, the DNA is TGTGCCAGCACCGGTCTCACCGGGGAGCTGTTTTTT.